Described below is a single TCR beta chain sequence and its context. For each subset, genomic DNA was distributed in equal portions over several immunoSEQ plates. The authors loaded roughly 200 ng DNA, 30,000 to 35,000 T cell genomes, into sorted-subset replicate PCRs. Profiled with immunoSEQ multiplex PCR; TCRdb holds only in-frame clones, not every one. The sample has about 2.4 million clones, 90% to 95% seen once. This entry belongs to a study of shared clonotypes between healthy human individuals. The study enrolled healthy HIV-negative adults without recent acute infections or vaccinations as donors. This CDR3 has 13 amino acids. Per germline, CDR1 SQVTM and CDR2 ANQGSEA. Trimming pared 5 bases from V and 2 bases from J, leaving 11 bases between.

The chain carries TRBV29-1 and TRBJ2-3; D is uncertain. Sequenced sample: naive CD4+ T cells sorted from blood. Subset noted: CD45RA+ positively selected. This receptor was identified in a man aged 18 to 35 in good health. DNA of the CDR3: TGCAGCGTTCCTTTCTCGGTCACAGATACGCAGTATTTT. Residues: CSVPFSVTDTQYF.